The sequence of this T cell receptor (beta chain) was determined in a study of T-cell reconstitution after alpha-beta-depleted transplantation in children. Trimming stripped 4 bases from V and 4 bases from J, with 15 bases between. CDR1 and CDR2 from the germline V gene are SGHRS and YFSETQ. The CDR3 is made up of 15 amino acids. For TCRbeta, the library was prepared with unique molecular identifiers. TCRdb reprocessed the PCR reads with MiXCR, giving one entry per CDR3 protein. The data hold roughly 500,000 distinct CDR3 sequences, with approximately 32% observed a single time. The rearrangement uses TRBV5-1 and TRBJ2-1; D may be TRBD1 (6 bases). The input for sequencing was PBMCs from the stem cell graft donor, taken from the stem cell graft. The origin of this receptor is a human donor who donated a stem cell graft to a child with aplastic anemia. The CDR3 nucleotides read TGCGCCAGCAGCCCCAGGGGCTTAGGTTACAATGAGCAGTTCTTC. Translated, it gives CASSPRGLGYNEQFF. The variable domain in full, completed from reference TRBV5-1 and TRBJ2-1, reads KAGVTQTPRYLIKTRGQQVTLSCSPISGHRSVSWYQQTPGQGLQFLFEYFSETQRNKGNFPGRFSGRQFSNSRSEMNVSTLELGDSALYLCASSPRGLGYNEQFFGPGTRLTVL.